Following are 26 T cell receptor beta chains from one sample sequenced in a study of Ad26.COV2.S vaccination and SARS-CoV-2 variants. Some clones are missing from TCRdb's copy, which holds only in-frame ones; the method was immunoSEQ multiplex PCR. The table records 85,000 to 120,000 clones, 80% of them present only once. The input for sequencing was peripheral blood, taken after recovery from COVID-19. Source of these receptors: a human donor who had recovered from COVID-19.

The chain has TRBV6-2 or TRBV6-3 and TRBJ1-5; 9 nucleotides match TRBD1. The CDR3 is 14 residues long. After removal of 5 bases from V and 4 bases from J, the junction contained 3 bases not matched to a gene. From germline, CDR1 is MNHEY and CDR2 SVGEGT. CDR3 in DNA: TGTGCCAGCAGTGGAGGACAGGGGAATCAGCCCCAGCATTTT. Amino acid sequence: CASSGGQGNQPQHF.

CDR3 nucleotide sequence: TGTGCCAGCAGATCTGACAGGGTTGAATCACCCCTCCACTTT. This sequence encodes CASRSDRVESPLHF. The chain has TRBV7-9 and TRBJ1-6, with 7 bases matching TRBD1. Looked up from germline, CDR1 is SEHNR and CDR2 is FQNEAQ (reference sequence). CDR3 size: 14 residues. V lost 6 bases to trimming and J lost 10 bases; unmatched junction nucleotides: 9.

The chain couples TRBV5-6 to TRBJ1-5, with a possible D match to TRBD1 (6 bases). CDR1 is SGHDT and CDR2 is YYEEEE in the germline V gene. CDR3 length equals 16 residues. Trimming removed 4 bases from V and 1 base from J, with 15 bases in between. Here the CDR3 DNA reads TGTGCCAGCAGCACATTACAGGGAGGGAGCAATCAGCCCCAGCATTTT. It is translated as CASSTLQGGSNQPQHF.

In this sample, this clone turned up once. This chain uses TRBV25-1 with TRBJ2-1, with D perhaps matching TRBD1 (6 bases). CDR1 and CDR2 from the germline V gene are MGHDK and SYGVNS. This CDR3 contains 13 residues. The V and J ends lost 6 bases and 6 bases respectively, with 12 bases between them. CDR3 bases: TGTGCCAGCAGGGTAGACAGGTCCAATGAGCAGTTCTTC. It yields the protein CASRVDRSNEQFF.

The V gene is TRBV5-1, the J gene TRBJ2-5, with a possible D match to TRBD2 (5 bases). The ends were cut back, 0 bases at V and 4 bases at J, with 10 bases in the middle. The CDR3 consists of 14 residues. Germline V gene sequence: CDR1 SGHRS, CDR2 YFSETQ. The CDR3 here is CASSLERVGETQYF. CDR3 DNA sequence: TGCGCCAGCAGCTTGGAGAGGGTAGGAGAGACCCAGTACTTC.

The rearrangement links TRBV3-1 (or the pseudogene TRBV3-2) to TRBJ2-6; no definite D call. This CDR3 has 15 amino acids. The germline gives CDR1 LGHDT, CDR2 YNNKEL (reference sequence). With 2 bases removed from V and 0 bases from J, the gap between germline ends came to 5 bases. The CDR3 protein is CASSQMTSGANVLTF. CDR3 nucleotide sequence: TGTGCCAGCAGCCAAATGACCTCTGGGGCCAACGTCCTGACTTTC.

The gene calls are TRBV20-1 and TRBJ2-5; D call uncertain. There are 11 residues in the CDR3. Looked up from germline, CDR1 is DFQATT and CDR2 is SNEGSKA (reference sequence). Trimming shortened V by 5 bases and J by 5 bases, and 9 bases separated the two germline ends. The CDR3 nucleotides are TGCAGTGCTCACGGAGCGGAGACCCAGTACTTC. The encoded protein is CSAHGAETQYF.

This clone turned up a few times. This chain uses TRBV19 with TRBJ2-7; 8 bases agree with TRBD2. The CDR3 extends over 16 amino acids. Germline-derived CDR1 and CDR2 are LNHDA and SQIVND (reference sequence). With 2 bases clipped from V and 2 bases from J, the junction kept 8 bases outside the gene matches. The CDR3 sequence is CASSIFPSGRAYEQYF. The CDR3 nucleotides are TGTGCCAGTAGTATATTCCCCAGCGGGAGAGCCTACGAGCAGTACTTC.

The chain is built from TRBV10-2 and TRBJ2-1, with TRBD2 identical over 7 bases. Germline CDR1 reads WSHSY; CDR2 reads SAAADI. CDR3 length: 20 residues. Trimming removed 0 bases from V and 2 bases from J; junction bases left unmatched: 16. In DNA, the CDR3 is TGCGCCAGCAGTGAGTCGGGGATATGGGACTACGCGGCAACCTACAATGAGCAGTTCTTC. Translating gives CASSESGIWDYAATYNEQFF.

The rearrangement uses TRBV19 and TRBJ1-4; possible D gene TRBD1, 5 bases. Germline V gene sequence: CDR1 LNHDA, CDR2 SQIVND (reference sequence). This CDR3 contains 15 residues. Trimming pared 6 bases from V and 8 bases from J, leaving 19 bases between. CDR3 amino acids: CASRRDLRPGEKLFF. CDR3 DNA: TGTGCCAGTAGGCGGGACCTCCGGCCCGGGGAAAAACTGTTTTTT.

This chain joins TRBV7-9 and TRBJ2-2, with TRBD1 as a possible D gene (6 bases). CDR3 length equals 13 residues. Germline V gene lookup returns CDR1 SEHNR and CDR2 FQNEAQ (reference sequence). The V end was cut by 5 bases, the J end by 6 bases, with 10 bases between. This chain's CDR3 is CASSQGGPGELFF. The CDR3 DNA reads TGTGCCAGCAGCCAAGGGGGACCCGGGGAGCTGTTTTTT.

The rearrangement joins TRBV7-7 to TRBJ1-4; D is unresolved. Trimming removed 6 bases at V and 8 bases at J, with 13 bases between. CDR1 is SSHAT and CDR2 is FNYEAQ in the germline V gene (reference sequence). There are 13 residues in the CDR3. The CDR3 spells CASSSRLGEKLFF. The CDR3 DNA reads as TGTGCCAGCAGTTCCCGTCTGGGAGAAAAACTGTTTTTT.

This rearrangement joins TRBV4-2 to TRBJ2-5, with 8 bases fitting TRBD2. The CDR3 length is 16 residues. V was clipped by 4 bases and J by 5 bases; unmatched bases: 12. CDR1 and CDR2 from the germline V gene are LGHNA and YNFKEQ. The CDR3 coding sequence is TGTGCCAGCAGCCCCATAGGTCGGGGGGGGCGCGAGACCCAGTACTTC. It is translated as CASSPIGRGGRETQYF.

This chain links TRBV5-5 with TRBJ1-5; a weak D match, TRBD1 (5 bases). Germline assignment: CDR1 SGHKS and CDR2 YYEKEE (reference sequence). The CDR3 runs 16 residues. The V end lost 6 bases, the J end lost 0 bases, and 16 bases lay between the germline ends. The CDR3 region is CASNSKGRGSNQPQHF. CDR3 sequence (DNA): TGTGCCAGCAACTCAAAGGGGCGGGGTAGCAATCAGCCCCAGCATTTT.

The rearrangement links TRBV7-9 to TRBJ2-3; 8 bases map to TRBD2. This CDR3 contains 15 residues. Germline CDR1 reads SEHNR; CDR2 reads FQNEAQ (reference sequence). V lost 6 bases to trimming and J lost 6 bases; unmatched junction nucleotides: 11. As DNA, the CDR3 is TGTGCCAGCAGTCAAAGGCGGGGGGCGGCGGATACGCAGTATTTT. Translation gives CASSQRRGAADTQYF.

This clone was counted once. The chain couples TRBV7-4 to TRBJ2-7, with D unresolved. CDR3 length: 12 amino acids. CDR1 is SGHVT, CDR2 SQSDAQ, per germline. V was trimmed by 5 bases and J by 2 bases, leaving 7 bases between them. In DNA form, the CDR3 reads TGTGCCAGCAGCACCCACACCTACGAGCAGTACTTC. Amino acids: CASSTHTYEQYF.

This chain links TRBV3-1 (or the pseudogene TRBV3-2) with TRBJ2-7; D call uncertain. Germline assignment: CDR1 LGHDT and CDR2 YNNKEL (reference sequence). CDR3 length: 14 residues. The V gene lost 1 base and the J gene lost 3 bases, with 10 bases spanning the gap. Here the CDR3 reads CASSQGRVVYEQYF. In DNA form, the CDR3 reads TGTGCCAGCAGCCAAGGAAGGGTAGTCTACGAGCAGTACTTC.

The rearrangement uses TRBV6-5 and TRBJ1-5; no firm D call. Germline-derived CDR1 and CDR2 are MNHEY and SVGAGI. Deletions cut 5 bases from V and 6 bases from J, with 17 bases between. This CDR3 region has 15 residues. CDR3 in amino acids: CASSKHRENGQPQHF. The CDR3 bases are TGTGCCAGCAGTAAACACCGGGAAAACGGTCAGCCCCAGCATTTT.

The rearrangement joins TRBV6-5 to TRBJ2-5, with no clear D. CDR1 and CDR2 (germline): MNHEY, SVGAGI. Trimming removed 2 bases at V and 5 bases at J, with 15 bases between. The CDR3 has 15 amino acids. CDR3 DNA sequence: TGTGCCAGCAGTTACGACCCCGTTGGGATGGAGACCCAGTACTTC. Translation gives CASSYDPVGMETQYF.

The chain couples TRBV5-1 to TRBJ2-5; TRBD2 matches 9 bases. V lost 4 bases, J lost 13 bases, and 14 bases stayed unmatched. The V gene's germline CDR1 is SGHRS and CDR2 YFSETQ. The CDR3 is 14 residues long. Written as DNA, the CDR3 is TGCGCCAGCAGCCTGACTAGCGGAGCTCAACATTTGTACTTC. Its translation is CASSLTSGAQHLYF.

The V and J genes are TRBV5-4 and TRBJ2-3, with D uncertain. Germline V gene lookup returns CDR1 SGHNT and CDR2 YYREEE (reference sequence). Trimming cost V 0 bases and J 0 bases, with 5 bases left between them. This CDR3 contains 14 residues. CDR3 residues: CASSLVQSTDTQYF. The CDR3 DNA reads TGTGCCAGCAGCTTGGTACAGAGCACAGATACGCAGTATTTT.

This clone was detected only a few times. V and J are TRBV2 and TRBJ1-2; TRBD1 is a possible D gene (6 bases). V was pared by 1 base and J by 4 bases, with 10 bases between. Germline V CDR1 and CDR2: SNHLY, FYNNEI. CDR3 length: 14 amino acids. The CDR3 nucleotides are TGTGCCAGCAGTGAAGGGGGGCTTTCCTATGGCTACACCTTC. Its protein is CASSEGGLSYGYTF. Filled out from reference TRBV2 and TRBJ1-2, the complete variable domain reads EPEVTQTPSHQVTQMGQEVILRCVPISNHLYFYWYRQILGQKVEFLVSFYNNEISEKSEIFDDQFSVERPDGSNFTLKIRSTKLEDSAMYFCASSEGGLSYGYTFGSGTRLTVV.

The V call is TRBV19, the J call TRBJ1-1; perhaps TRBD1 as D (5 bases). Germline V gene sequence: CDR1 LNHDA, CDR2 SQIVND (reference sequence). V was cut by 4 bases and J by 2 bases, with 14 bases left in between. CDR3 size: 15 residues. This chain's CDR3 is CASSNWSGLNTEAFF. The CDR3 DNA reads TGTGCCAGTAGTAACTGGTCAGGGCTCAACACTGAAGCTTTCTTT.

This sequence joins TRBV24-1 and TRBJ1-1; D is uncertain. CDR3 length equals 15 residues. V lost 7 bases to trimming and J lost 1 base, with 15 bases between them. Per germline, CDR1 KGHDR and CDR2 SFDVKD. CDR3 amino acids: CATRNLESRNTEAFF. The CDR3 nucleotides read TGTGCCACCAGGAACCTAGAAAGTAGGAACACTGAAGCTTTCTTT.

V is TRBV7-2 and J is TRBJ2-7; 9 positions match TRBD2. Germline CDR1 is SGHTA and CDR2 is FQGNSA. Trimming removed 5 bases from V and 4 bases from J; junction bases left unmatched: 9. This CDR3 is 15 amino acids long. This CDR3 reads CASSPSRLAGYEQYF. The CDR3 coding sequence is TGTGCCAGCAGCCCTTCCCGTCTAGCGGGGTACGAGCAGTACTTC.

Of note for this clone: This same CDR3 is encoded by further DNA sequences in the sample. The rearrangement uses TRBV6-5 and TRBJ1-1, with unresolved D. Trimming removed 3 bases at V and 2 bases at J, with 10 bases between. CDR1 and CDR2 (germline): MNHEY, SVGAGI. CDR3 length: 14 amino acids. The CDR3 reads CASSYAPGNTEAFF. For the CDR3, the DNA is TGTGCCAGCAGTTATGCCCCTGGTAACACTGAAGCTTTCTTT.